One and the same sample provided the 21 T cell receptor beta chains below, sequenced in a study of OX40 agonist ivuxolimab in advanced cancers. Profiled with immunoSEQ multiplex PCR; TCRdb holds only in-frame clones, not every one. The sample lists under 65,000 clones; roughly four fifths were seen once. This specimen was CD4+ or CD8+ T cells sorted from blood, taken in a trial of the OX40 agonist ivuxolimab. The receptors come from an adult with an advanced solid tumor such as melanoma, head and neck, liver or kidney cancer.

The chain has TRBV5-1 and TRBJ2-3; D could derive from TRBD1 or TRBD2 (5 bases each). V was pared by 8 bases and J by 0 bases, with 31 bases between. The CDR3 runs to 20 residues. CDR1 is SGHRS and CDR2 is YFSETQ in the germline V gene. The CDR3 sequence: CARKNDWDPRHLLSTDTQYF. The CDR3, as DNA: TGCGCCAGAAAAAACGATTGGGACCCAAGACATCTACTAAGCACAGATACGCAGTATTTT.

This rearrangement joins TRBV7-9 to TRBJ1-1; D is perhaps TRBD1 (5 bases). This CDR3 spans 12 amino acids. V dropped 1 base and J dropped 7 bases, with 7 bases sitting between them. The germline V gene encodes CDR1 SEHNR and CDR2 FQNEAQ (reference sequence). Written as DNA, the CDR3 is TGTGCCAGCAGCTTAGATCAGGGTGAAGCTTTCTTT. Protein product: CASSLDQGEAFF.

The genes are TRBV7-9 and TRBJ1-1; D possibly corresponds to TRBD1 (6 bases). The V gene's germline CDR1 is SEHNR and CDR2 FQNEAQ (reference sequence). Trimming removed 1 base at V and 3 bases at J, with 24 bases between. The CDR3 has 19 residues. In DNA, the CDR3 is TGTGCCAGCAGCTTAGTGGTCCGGGTGGGGCAGGGGAGGGACACTGAAGCTTTCTTT. Encoded protein: CASSLVVRVGQGRDTEAFF.

The chain carries TRBV30 and TRBJ1-5, with 7 bases that match TRBD1. CDR3 size: 18 residues. CDR1 and CDR2 (germline): GTSNPN, SVGIG (reference sequence). With V trimmed by 0 bases and J by 5 bases, 16 bases remained unmatched. This chain's CDR3 is CAWSVQDRRMLSDQPQHF. As DNA, the CDR3 is TGTGCCTGGAGTGTACAGGACAGGAGGATGCTGAGCGATCAGCCCCAGCATTTT.

This chain joins TRBV2 and TRBJ2-4; 7 nucleotides match TRBD1. The CDR3 is 16 amino acids. Germline loops: CDR1 SNHLY, CDR2 FYNNEI. Unmatched junction bases numbered 14, after V lost 4 bases and J lost 8 bases. CDR3 region: CASSASDQGEWDIQYF. CDR3 nucleotide sequence: TGTGCCAGCAGTGCCTCGGACCAGGGGGAGTGGGACATTCAGTACTTC. Full variable domain (remainder filled in from reference TRBV2 and TRBJ2-4): EPEVTQTPSHQVTQMGQEVILRCVPISNHLYFYWYRQILGQKVEFLVSFYNNEISEKSEIFDDQFSVERPDGSNFTLKIRSTKLEDSAMYFCASSASDQGEWDIQYFGAGTRLSVL.

The V and J genes are TRBV28 and TRBJ1-6, with TRBD1 identical over 9 bases. Trimming at V came to 4 bases and at J to 7 bases, leaving 5 bases not matched to a gene. CDR1 and CDR2 from the germline V gene are MDHEN and SYDVKM. This CDR3 is built from 15 residues. This CDR3 is CASSSPTGGNSPLHF. CDR3 nucleotide sequence: TGTGCCAGCAGTTCACCGACAGGGGGAAATTCACCCCTCCACTTT.

The chain employs TRBV7-9 and TRBJ2-1; the D gene could be TRBD1 or TRBD2 (5 bases each). Trimming left V 2 bases short and J 6 bases short, with 14 bases between. CDR3 length: 15 residues. Germline V gene sequence: CDR1 SEHNR, CDR2 FQNEAQ (reference sequence). CDR3 loop: CASSLSREGSNEQFF. The CDR3 DNA reads as TGTGCCAGCAGCTTATCGCGAGAGGGGAGCAATGAGCAGTTCTTC.

The chain employs TRBV5-1 and TRBJ2-3; 9 bases match TRBD2. The CDR3 is 16 residues long. CDR1 is SGHRS, CDR2 YFSETQ, per germline. J gave up 1 base and V 4 bases, and 7 bases lay outside the gene matches. CDR3 sequence (DNA): TGCGCCAGCAGCCTACGGGCTAGCGGGGGCACAGATACGCAGTATTTT. Protein sequence: CASSLRASGGTDTQYF.

The chain carries TRBV2 and TRBJ1-1; 7 positions match TRBD1. The junction had 8 bases not matched to a gene; V was cut back by 7 bases and J by 3 bases. Germline loops: CDR1 SNHLY, CDR2 FYNNEI. The length of the CDR3 is 14 residues. CDR3 in DNA: TGTGCCAGCAACCCACAGGGGTGGGACACTGAAGCTTTCTTT. Its protein is CASNPQGWDTEAFF.

The chain links TRBV15 to TRBJ2-2; D possibly corresponds to TRBD2 (5 bases). This CDR3 contains 18 residues. Germline assignment: CDR1 LNHNV and CDR2 YYDKDF (reference sequence). Trimming pared 1 base from V and 0 bases from J, leaving 15 bases between. The CDR3 spells CATSRGQKRHTNTGELFF. The DNA for the CDR3 is TGTGCCACCAGCAGAGGTCAGAAGCGGCACACGAACACCGGGGAGCTGTTTTTT.

In the case of this clone: At one of its ends the junction is not consistent with the germline gene, which may arise from a read error. This rearrangement joins TRBV15 to TRBJ2-5; no definite D call. The CDR3 sequence is 10 residues long. Germline lookup yields CDR1 LNHNV and CDR2 YYDKDF (reference sequence). The CDR3 reads CATSGETQYF. DNA for the CDR3: TGTGCCACCAGCGGAGAGACCCAGTACTTC.

This chain links TRBV19 with TRBJ2-5; tentative D call: TRBD2 (6 bases). Germline loops: CDR1 LNHDA, CDR2 SQIVND (reference sequence). V was pared by 1 base and J by 2 bases, with 20 bases between. CDR3 size: 18 residues. The CDR3 DNA is TGTGCCAGTAGTATAGGAGAGGCGGGAATGCCACGACAAGAGACCCAGTACTTC. It specifies CASSIGEAGMPRQETQYF.

The J gene is TRBJ1-5, the V gene TRBV11-2; D gene ambiguous. The CDR3 sequence is 12 residues long. Germline CDR1 SGHAT, CDR2 FQNNGV. The V gene lost 5 bases and the J gene lost 6 bases, with 8 bases spanning the gap. The DNA of the CDR3 is TGTGCCAGCAGCCCTGTAGGTCAGCCCCAGCATTTT. It translates to CASSPVGQPQHF.

This chain links TRBV14 with TRBJ1-3; D remains unclear. Germline CDR1 SGHDN, CDR2 FVKESK. V gave up 0 bases and J gave up 4 bases, with 4 bases separating them. The CDR3 runs 13 residues. The CDR3 DNA reads as TGTGCCAGCAGCCAAGATACCGGAAACACCATATATTTT. It yields the protein CASSQDTGNTIYF.

V is TRBV12-5 and J is TRBJ2-2; tentatively, D is TRBD1 (5 bases). The V and J ends lost 0 bases and 3 bases respectively, with 14 bases between them. CDR1 is LGHNT, CDR2 FRNRAP, per germline. The CDR3 is 17 residues long. The chain's CDR3 is CASGLVVAGRDTGELFF. DNA for the CDR3: TGTGCTAGTGGTTTGGTCGTAGCCGGCAGGGACACCGGGGAGCTGTTTTTT.

This chain joins TRBV19 and TRBJ1-3; TRBD1 is a possible D gene (6 bases). CDR1 and CDR2 from the germline V gene are LNHDA and SQIVND (reference sequence). The CDR3 is 16 amino acids. V was shortened by 7 bases and J by 0 bases, with 16 bases between the two germline ends. The CDR3 loop is CASKRGEGYSGNTIYF. The CDR3 nucleotides read TGTGCCAGTAAAAGGGGGGAGGGTTACTCTGGAAACACCATATATTTT. The full variable domain, its missing parts supplied by reference TRBV19 and TRBJ1-3, is DGGITQSPKYLFRKEGQNVTLSCEQNLNHDAMYWYRQDPGQGLRLIYYSQIVNDFQKGDIAEGYSVSREKKESFPLTVTSAQKNPTAFYLCASKRGEGYSGNTIYFGEGSWLTVV.

V usage is TRBV30 and J usage is TRBJ1-5, with TRBD1 as a possible D gene (6 bases). CDR3 size: 13 residues. CDR1 and CDR2 from the germline V gene are GTSNPN and SVGIG (reference sequence). Trimming pared 1 base from V and 7 bases from J, leaving 11 bases between. CDR3 DNA sequence: TGTGCCTGGAGTGGAGAGGGGGTACAGCCCCAGCATTTT. This codes for CAWSGEGVQPQHF.

This clone has only one observation. Other nucleotide sequences in the sample specify the same CDR3. The chain combines TRBV2 with TRBJ1-5, with D perhaps matching TRBD1 (6 bases). Per germline, CDR1 SNHLY and CDR2 FYNNEI. Trimming left V 4 bases short and J 3 bases short, with 10 bases between. The CDR3 length is 14 residues. CDR3 residues: CASSVGQNNQPQHF. CDR3 DNA sequence: TGTGCCAGCAGTGTAGGACAGAACAATCAGCCCCAGCATTTT.

The chain employs TRBV19 and TRBJ2-7, with 9 bases that match TRBD1. The CDR3 length is 15 residues. Losses at the gene ends were 10 bases for V and 1 base for J; bases not matched to a gene: 11. Per germline, CDR1 LNHDA and CDR2 SQIVND (reference sequence). CDR3: CATSPGTGRSYEQYF. CDR3 DNA: TGTGCCACCAGCCCCGGGACAGGGAGGTCCTACGAGCAGTACTTC.

The chain employs TRBV10-2 and TRBJ1-2; 7 nucleotides agree with TRBD1. This CDR3 comprises 14 residues. In germline, CDR1 is WSHSY, CDR2 SAAADI. Germline trimming cut 3 bases from V and 4 bases from J; bases unmatched to any gene: 5. The CDR3 region has the DNA TGCGCCAGCAGTGACCCGGGACAGACCTATGGCTACACCTTC. Protein product: CASSDPGQTYGYTF.

This sequence joins TRBV7-2 and TRBJ2-1, with D uncertain. CDR1 SGHTA and CDR2 FQGNSA come from the germline V gene. With 4 bases removed from V and 7 bases from J, the gap between germline ends came to 11 bases. The CDR3 has 13 residues. The DNA for the CDR3 is TGTGCCAGCAGCTGGGCGGCGGCTAATGAGCAGTTCTTC. Its protein is CASSWAAANEQFF.